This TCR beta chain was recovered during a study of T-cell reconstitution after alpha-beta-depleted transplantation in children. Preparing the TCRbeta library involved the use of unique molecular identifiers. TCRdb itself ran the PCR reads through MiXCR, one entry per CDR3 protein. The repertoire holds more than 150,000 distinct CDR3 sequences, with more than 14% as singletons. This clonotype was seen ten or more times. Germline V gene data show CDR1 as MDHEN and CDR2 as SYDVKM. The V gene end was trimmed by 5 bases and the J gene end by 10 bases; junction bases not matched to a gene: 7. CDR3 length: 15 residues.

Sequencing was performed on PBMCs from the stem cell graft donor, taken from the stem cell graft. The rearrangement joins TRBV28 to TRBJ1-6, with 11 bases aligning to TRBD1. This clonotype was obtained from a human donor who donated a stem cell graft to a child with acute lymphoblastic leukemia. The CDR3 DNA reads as TGTGCCAGCAGTAAACCGGGACAGGGGGGCTCACCCCTCCACTTT. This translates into CASSKPGQGGSPLHF. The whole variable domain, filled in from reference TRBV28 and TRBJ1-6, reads DVKVTQSSRYLVKRTGEKVFLECVQDMDHENMFWYRQDPGLGLRLIYFSYDVKMKEKGDIPEGYSVSREKKERFSLILESASTNQTSMYLCASSKPGQGGSPLHFGNGTRLTVT.